What follows are 31 T cell receptor beta chains derived from one specimen sequenced in a study of cytomegalovirus exposure and HLA in healthy donors (dated by TCRdb to about 2017). Library construction relied on the immunoSEQ multiplex PCR assay. A mixture of 60 forward primers for TCR Vbeta segments and 13 reverse primers for TCR Jbeta segments was used in the multiplex PCR. The table was pulled from immuneACCESS by TCRdb, which kept in-frame rearrangements only. Such tables lose some clones; where checked, under half of the loss comes from unresolved V genes, and the rest has no known cause. Here the sample has over 150,000 clones; around 86% occur a single time. The ten largest clonotypes hold about 0.98% of the sample. Sequenced material: PBMCs. The source of these receptors is a girl aged 2-9 years in good health and CMV-seropositive.

This chain links TRBV5-8 with TRBJ2-5; perhaps TRBD1 as D (6 bases). The V gene lost 0 bases and the J gene lost 7 bases, with 13 bases spanning the gap. The germline CDR1 and CDR2 sequences are SGHTS and YDEGEE. This CDR3 comprises 14 residues. In DNA form, the CDR3 reads TGTGCCAGCAGCTTGGACAGGGACCTCGGGACCCAGTACTTC. It translates to CASSLDRDLGTQYF.

The CDR3 reads CASRTEEGNYGYTF. In nucleotides, the CDR3 is TGTGCCAGTAGGACAGAGGAAGGAAATTATGGCTACACCTTC. The rearrangement uses TRBV19 and TRBJ1-2, with D possibly matching TRBD1 (5 bases). The CDR3 is 14 residues long. In germline, CDR1 is LNHDA, CDR2 SQIVND (reference sequence). The V gene lost 6 bases and the J gene lost 5 bases, with 16 bases spanning the gap.

The gene calls are TRBV27 and TRBJ1-2, with a possible D match to TRBD1 (5 bases). This CDR3 contains 15 residues. Trimming took off 3 bases at V and 8 bases at J, with 19 bases between the two ends. Per the germline V gene, CDR1 is MNHEY and CDR2 is SMNVEV (reference sequence). The CDR3 sequence: CASSFGGAGNWGYTF. CDR3 bases: TGTGCCAGCAGTTTTGGGGGTGCGGGGAATTGGGGCTACACCTTC.

V usage is TRBV10-2 and J usage is TRBJ2-7; TRBD2 matches 12 bases. V shed 2 bases and J 4 bases; nucleotides not matched to a gene: 6. The CDR3 spans 16 residues. In germline, CDR1 is WSHSY, CDR2 SAAADI. CDR3 coding DNA: TGCGCCAGCAGTGAGACCTTACTAGCGGGAGGTTACGAGCAGTACTTC. Translated: CASSETLLAGGYEQYF.

This clone was detected a few times. The V call is TRBV6-1, the J call TRBJ2-2; weak D call: TRBD2 (6 bases). V was shortened by 11 bases and J by 6 bases, with 10 bases between the two germline ends. Germline V gene data show CDR1 as MNHNS and CDR2 as SASEGT. The CDR3 consists of 11 residues. CDR3 DNA sequence: TGTGCCGGGAGGTTCCCCGGGGAGCTGTTTTTT. It translates to CAGRFPGELFF.

This chain connects TRBV6-5 to TRBJ1-1, with D uncertain. Trimming removed 0 bases from V and 1 base from J, with 9 bases in between. CDR3 size: 15 residues. CDR1 and CDR2 (germline): MNHEY, SVGAGI. CDR3 DNA sequence: TGTGCCAGCAGTTACTCGCTATCAGGGAACACTGAAGCTTTCTTT. As protein: CASSYSLSGNTEAFF.

J is TRBJ1-1 and V is TRBV30; D perhaps matches TRBD1 (5 bases). This CDR3 has 15 residues. The germline gives CDR1 GTSNPN, CDR2 SVGIG (reference sequence). The V and J ends lost 1 base and 3 bases respectively, with 15 bases between them. The DNA of the CDR3 is TGTGCCTGGAGTGCCGGCAGGGCGGGGGACACTGAAGCTTTCTTT. As protein: CAWSAGRAGDTEAFF.

The count of this clone is one. The rearrangement joins TRBV5-1 to TRBJ2-2; TRBD1 matches 10 bases. Germline V lookup: CDR1 SGHRS, CDR2 YFSETQ. The CDR3 is 17 residues long. V trimming: 4 bases; J trimming: 5 bases; junction bases outside the gene matches: 11. CDR3 sequence: CASSIHPGQGRTGELFF. As DNA, the CDR3 is TGCGCCAGCAGCATACACCCGGGACAGGGGCGTACCGGGGAGCTGTTTTTT.

The chain links TRBV7-2 to TRBJ2-7; 9 nucleotides match TRBD2. V lost 3 bases and J lost 4; bases outside the gene matches: 7. This CDR3 has 15 residues. Germline V lookup: CDR1 SGHTA, CDR2 FQGNSA. CDR3 nucleotides: TGTGCCAGCAGCTTTGGACTAGCGCCAACTTACGAGCAGTACTTC. Residues: CASSFGLAPTYEQYF.

V is TRBV7-9 and J is TRBJ1-5; TRBD1 is a possible D gene (6 bases). This CDR3 comprises 13 residues. Per germline, CDR1 SEHNR and CDR2 FQNEAQ (reference sequence). Trimming removed 5 bases from V and 1 base from J, with 6 bases in between. CDR3 DNA sequence: TGTGCCAGCAGCCAGGGGAGCAATCAGCCCCAGCATTTT. It codes for CASSQGSNQPQHF.

The rearrangement uses TRBV5-6 and TRBJ2-7; D may be TRBD2 (5 bases). This CDR3 comprises 14 residues. Germline loops: CDR1 SGHDT, CDR2 YYEEEE. V was cut by 0 bases and J by 5 bases, with 12 bases left in between. CDR3 sequence reads: CASSLDREGNEQYF. As DNA, the CDR3 is TGTGCCAGCAGCTTGGATCGTGAGGGTAACGAGCAGTACTTC.

This rearrangement joins TRBV7-9 to TRBJ2-2; TRBD2 agrees at 7 bases. V lost 5 bases and J lost 2; bases outside the gene matches: 11. The CDR3 is 17 residues long. Germline CDR1 reads SEHNR; CDR2 reads FQNEAQ (reference sequence). The CDR3 DNA reads TGTGCCAGCAGCCAAGAGAGGACTAGTTCAAACACCGGGGAGCTGTTTTTT. Translation: CASSQERTSSNTGELFF. The variable domain in full, with the rest retrieved from reference TRBV7-9 and TRBJ2-2, is DTGVSQNPRHKITKRGQNVTFRCDPISEHNRLYWYRQTLGQGPEFLTYFQNEAQLEKSRLLSDRFSAERPKGSFSTLEIQRTEQGDSAMYLCASSQERTSSNTGELFFGEGSRLTVL.

The rearrangement joins TRBV10-3 to TRBJ2-2; 8 bases map to TRBD1. The CDR3 extends over 14 amino acids. The germline gives CDR1 ENHRY, CDR2 SYGVKD. Losses at the gene ends were 10 bases for V and 3 bases for J; bases not matched to a gene: 7. CDR3 sequence: CATQTGADTGELFF. The CDR3, as DNA: TGTGCCACCCAGACAGGGGCGGACACCGGGGAGCTGTTTTTT.

V usage is TRBV2 and J usage is TRBJ1-5; D is unresolved. The germline gives CDR1 SNHLY, CDR2 FYNNEI. The CDR3 is made up of 14 amino acids. V was clipped by 4 bases and J by 8 bases, with 15 bases between them. CDR3 sequence reads: CASSVTQEVKPQHF. CDR3 nucleotide sequence: TGTGCCAGCAGTGTGACCCAGGAGGTAAAGCCCCAGCATTTT.

CDR3 sequence reads: CASTTRAYSGYEQYF. The CDR3 DNA is TGTGCCAGCACTACGCGGGCTTACTCAGGCTACGAGCAGTACTTC. The gene calls are TRBV2 and TRBJ2-7, with D possibly being TRBD2 (5 bases). V gave up 7 bases and J gave up 3 bases, with 19 bases separating them. This CDR3 comprises 15 residues. Germline CDR1 and CDR2: SNHLY and FYNNEI.

The chain employs TRBV5-1 and TRBJ1-1; 7 nucleotides match TRBD1. Germline V gene lookup returns CDR1 SGHRS and CDR2 YFSETQ. There are 14 residues in the CDR3. V trimming: 1 base; J trimming: 4 bases; junction bases outside the gene matches: 4. CDR3 loop: CASSLNSGGTEAFF. In nucleotides, the CDR3 is TGCGCCAGCAGCTTGAATTCAGGGGGCACTGAAGCTTTCTTT.

This clone was detected only once. The genes are TRBV9 and TRBJ1-5; the D gene is possibly TRBD1 (6 bases). The CDR3 length is 15 residues. Trimming pared 4 bases from V and 6 bases from J, leaving 17 bases between. Per the germline V gene, CDR1 is SGDLS and CDR2 is YYNGEE. The CDR3 is CASSPHQGKGQPQHF. The CDR3 DNA sequence: TGTGCCAGCAGCCCCCATCAGGGGAAGGGTCAGCCCCAGCATTTT.

The CDR3 is CASSRGRASSGANVLTF. The CDR3 DNA reads as TGCGCCAGCAGCCGGGGCAGGGCGAGCTCTGGGGCCAACGTCCTGACTTTC. The chain carries TRBV4-1 and TRBJ2-6, with D possibly TRBD1 on 5 matching bases. Germline V gives CDR1 MGHRA, CDR2 YSYEKL. The germline V and J ends were trimmed by 4 bases and 0 bases, with 13 bases remaining between them. This CDR3 spans 17 amino acids.

This clone was seen only a few times. This rearrangement joins TRBV29-1 to TRBJ2-5; D may be TRBD1 (7 bases). The length of the CDR3 is 14 residues. V was cut by 7 bases and J by 5 bases, with 20 bases left in between. Germline values: CDR1 SQVTM, CDR2 ANQGSEA. CDR3 amino acids: CSEQQGTSGETQYF. CDR3 DNA: TGCAGCGAGCAACAGGGGACTTCAGGGGAGACCCAGTACTTC. Full variable domain (rest looked up from reference TRBV29-1 and TRBJ2-5): SAVISQKPSRDICQRGTSLTIQCQVDSQVTMMFWYRQQPGQSLTLIATANQGSEATYESGFVIDKFPISRPNLTFSTLTVSNMSPEDSSIYLCSEQQGTSGETQYFGPGTRLLVL.

The V gene is TRBV5-4, the J gene TRBJ1-2; TRBD1 matches at 8 bases. Germline lookup yields CDR1 SGHNT and CDR2 YYREEE (reference sequence). The CDR3 has 15 amino acids. The J segment lost 8 bases and the V segment lost 4 bases, leaving 13 bases of the junction unmatched. CDR3 residues: CASSPTLQGAEGYTF. The CDR3 bases are TGTGCCAGCAGCCCCACCCTTCAGGGGGCGGAGGGCTACACCTTC.

The CDR3 sequence: CAFNHPGQVMHGYTF. The DNA of the CDR3 is TGTGCCTTCAACCATCCCGGACAGGTGATGCATGGCTACACCTTC. This rearrangement joins TRBV30 to TRBJ1-2; 7 bases agree with TRBD1. Germline V gene data show CDR1 as GTSNPN and CDR2 as SVGIG (reference sequence). The length of the CDR3 is 15 residues. V lost 7 bases to trimming and J lost 6 bases; unmatched junction nucleotides: 17.

The chain carries TRBV6-1 and TRBJ1-1, with D uncertain. The CDR3 totals 15 residues. In germline, CDR1 is MNHNS, CDR2 SASEGT. V was shortened by 1 base and J by 4 bases, with 13 bases between the two germline ends. The CDR3 nucleotides are TGTGCCAGCAGTGAAGAAGGGAGCCTAAGCACTGAAGCTTTCTTT. Translation gives CASSEEGSLSTEAFF.

CDR3 bases: TGTGCCAGCAGTGAAGATCTGAGCCCCTACAGGGGCGAACCCGAAAAACTGTTTTTT. Translating it yields CASSEDLSPYRGEPEKLFF. The chain carries TRBV2 and TRBJ1-4, with 7 nucleotides matching TRBD1. Unmatched junction bases numbered 19, after V lost 1 base and J lost 8 bases. The germline V gene encodes CDR1 SNHLY and CDR2 FYNNEI. This CDR3 has 19 amino acids.

The rearrangement links TRBV5-6 to TRBJ2-3, with a possible D match to TRBD2 (6 bases). The CDR3 is made up of 16 amino acids. CDR1 SGHDT and CDR2 YYEEEE come from the germline V gene. V gave up 1 base and J gave up 2 bases, with 14 bases separating them. The CDR3: CASSLYDGSLTDTQYF. Here the CDR3 DNA reads TGTGCCAGCAGCTTGTATGACGGGAGTCTCACAGATACGCAGTATTTT.

This clone was seen a single time. The chain is built from TRBV5-1 and TRBJ2-5; TRBD1 matches at 8 bases. The junction had 5 bases not matched to a gene; V was cut back by 5 bases and J by 5 bases. The CDR3 consists of 13 residues. Germline assignment: CDR1 SGHRS and CDR2 YFSETQ. In DNA form, the CDR3 reads TGCGCCAGCAGGACAGGGGTTGGGGAGACCCAGTACTTC. Its translation is CASRTGVGETQYF.

This rearrangement joins TRBV11-3 to TRBJ2-1, with 10 bases lining up with TRBD2. With 5 bases clipped from V and 9 bases from J, the junction kept 10 bases outside the gene matches. The CDR3 has 15 residues. Per germline, CDR1 SGHNT and CDR2 YENEEA. The chain's CDR3 is CASSIGTSARGEQFF. The CDR3 coding sequence is TGTGCCAGCAGCATCGGGACTAGCGCACGGGGTGAGCAGTTCTTC. Using reference TRBV11-3 and TRBJ2-1 for the parts outside the CDR3, the full variable domain is EAGVVQSPRYKIIEKKQPVAFWCNPISGHNTLYWYLQNLGQGPELLIRYENEEAVDDSQLPKDRFSAERLKGVDSTLKIQPAELGDSAVYLCASSIGTSARGEQFFGPGTRLTVL.

The chain employs TRBV30 and TRBJ1-4, with D possibly TRBD1 on 6 matching bases. This CDR3 region has 16 residues. CDR1 is GTSNPN, CDR2 SVGIG, per germline (reference sequence). The V gene lost 5 bases and the J gene lost 5 bases, with 21 bases spanning the gap. The CDR3 here is CAWAQGPVGGNEKLFF. The DNA for the CDR3 is TGTGCCTGGGCACAGGGTCCAGTGGGGGGGAATGAAAAACTGTTTTTT.

V gene TRBV6-4 combines with J gene TRBJ2-3, with a tentative D call TRBD2 (5 bases). Germline loops: CDR1 MRHNA, CDR2 SNTAGT. This CDR3 has 16 residues. V lost 0 bases and J lost 2, with 12 bases in between. CDR3 DNA: TGTGCCAGCAGTGACTCGAGTCTAGCATCCACAGATACGCAGTATTTT. Translated, it gives CASSDSSLASTDTQYF.

CDR3 region: CASSSPRGSGGDEQYF. Here the CDR3 DNA reads TGTGCCAGCAGTTCCCCGAGGGGGAGCGGGGGGGACGAGCAGTACTTC. V is TRBV27 and J is TRBJ2-7; 10 bases agree with TRBD2. Germline lookup yields CDR1 MNHEY and CDR2 SMNVEV (reference sequence). V lost 4 bases to trimming and J lost 5 bases; unmatched junction nucleotides: 11. The CDR3 has 16 residues.

The rearrangement uses TRBV28 and TRBJ2-7; a possible D gene is TRBD1 (5 bases). CDR1 and CDR2 from the germline V gene are MDHEN and SYDVKM. This CDR3 contains 15 residues. The V gene lost 6 bases and the J gene lost 3 bases, with 18 bases spanning the gap. DNA for the CDR3: TGTGCCAGCAGGCCCGAAGGGGTCCTTTACTACGAGCAGTACTTC. This sequence encodes CASRPEGVLYYEQYF. The variable domain in full, completed from reference TRBV28 and TRBJ2-7, reads DVKVTQSSRYLVKRTGEKVFLECVQDMDHENMFWYRQDPGLGLRLIYFSYDVKMKEKGDIPEGYSVSREKKERFSLILESASTNQTSMYLCASRPEGVLYYEQYFGPGTRLTVT.

This clone came up once. V usage is TRBV7-9 and J usage is TRBJ1-4, with D unclear. This CDR3 region has 15 residues. Germline V gene sequence: CDR1 SEHNR, CDR2 FQNEAQ (reference sequence). Trimming pared 3 bases from V and 8 bases from J, leaving 16 bases between. The CDR3 spells CASSLVSGGEEKLFF. CDR3 coding DNA: TGTGCCAGCAGCTTGGTTTCCGGCGGTGAAGAAAAACTGTTTTTT.